This TCR beta chain was documented in a study of blood T cell repertoires in COVID-19. TCRdb's copy holds only in-frame clones and misses some; the assay was immunoSEQ multiplex PCR. The table shows over 200,000 clones, with 70% to 90% occurring only once. The CDR3 is 16 amino acids. The germline gives CDR1 DFQATT, CDR2 SNEGSKA (reference sequence). Trimming left V 3 bases short and J 0 bases short, with 17 bases between. Material for sequencing was peripheral blood. This TCR was sampled from a woman in her late teens or twenties who had recovered from COVID-19. J is TRBJ1-1 and V is TRBV20-1, with D possibly matching TRBD1 (6 bases). The CDR3 protein is CSASGLGTRMNTEAFF. The DNA for the CDR3 is TGCAGTGCTAGTGGTCTTGGGACACGCATGAACACTGAAGCTTTCTTT.